The 10 T cell receptor beta chains listed next were all sequenced from one sample in a study of blood T cells in healthy people across ages. A second PCR, run for roughly 7 to 11 cycles, used a sample-barcoded 5' primer plus a J-beta primer mix. MiXCR, applied by TCRdb to the 5' RACE reads, yields one record per CDR3 protein. The sample has 700,000 to 950,000 distinct CDR3 sequences; roughly 50% are singletons. The sample consisted of blood. Source of these receptors: a young man in good health.

The gene calls are TRBV6-1 and TRBJ1-5; D gene ambiguous. CDR3 length: 13 amino acids. Deletions cut 1 base from V and 10 bases from J, with 11 bases between. The germline gives CDR1 MNHNS, CDR2 SASEGT. The CDR3 loop reads CASSEGLVGPQHF. The CDR3 bases are TGTGCCAGCAGTGAAGGACTGGTCGGTCCCCAGCATTTT.

A few counts support this clonotype. V is TRBV7-9 and J is TRBJ1-4; a weak D match, TRBD1 (6 bases). CDR3 length equals 15 residues. Germline lookup yields CDR1 SEHNR and CDR2 FQNEAQ (reference sequence). Trimming cost V 3 bases and J 7 bases, with 15 bases left between them. Written as DNA, the CDR3 is TGTGCCAGCAGCTTCCTCGGCTCCAGGGGTGAAAAACTGTTTTTT. Protein: CASSFLGSRGEKLFF.

V gene TRBV28 combines with J gene TRBJ2-7; D may be TRBD2 (6 bases). CDR3 size: 14 residues. CDR1 is MDHEN and CDR2 is SYDVKM in the germline V gene. V dropped 6 bases and J dropped 5 bases, with 17 bases sitting between them. The DNA of the CDR3 is TGTGCCAGCAGAAGAGCAGGCGGGACGAACGAGCAGTACTTC. Protein sequence: CASRRAGGTNEQYF. Together with reference TRBV28 and TRBJ2-7, the CDR3 gives the full variable domain: DVKVTQSSRYLVKRTGEKVFLECVQDMDHENMFWYRQDPGLGLRLIYFSYDVKMKEKGDIPEGYSVSREKKERFSLILESASTNQTSMYLCASRRAGGTNEQYFGPGTRLTVT.

This sequence joins TRBV29-1 and TRBJ1-2, with 7 positions matching TRBD1. This CDR3 region has 13 residues. Germline V gene sequence: CDR1 SQVTM, CDR2 ANQGSEA. V was clipped by 6 bases and J by 4 bases; unmatched bases: 8. This CDR3 reads CSVQGGQSYGYTF. The CDR3 region has the DNA TGCAGCGTCCAGGGGGGACAGAGCTATGGCTACACCTTC.

The chain couples TRBV7-2 to TRBJ2-7; TRBD2 is a possible D gene (5 bases). The CDR3 runs 15 residues. Trimming took off 2 bases at V and 7 bases at J, with 18 bases between the two ends. Germline lookup yields CDR1 SGHTA and CDR2 FQGNSA. The CDR3 sequence: CASSLIRGGYNEQYF. The CDR3 region has the DNA TGTGCCAGCAGCTTAATCCGTGGAGGATACAATGAGCAGTACTTC. The variable domain in full, completed from reference TRBV7-2 and TRBJ2-7, reads GAGVSQSPSNKVTEKGKDVELRCDPISGHTALYWYRQSLGQGLEFLIYFQGNSAPDKSGLPSDRFSAERTGGSVSTLTIQRTQQEDSAVYLCASSLIRGGYNEQYFGPGTRLTVT.

V is TRBV12-3 or TRBV12-4 and J is TRBJ2-3; no clear D. Between the trimmed V and J ends, which lost 2 bases and 2 bases, there was a span of 14 bases. This CDR3 has 16 amino acids. The CDR3 DNA is TGTGCCAGCAGTTTATCGAGGTGGGGTATCACAGATACGCAGTATTTT. Its translation: CASSLSRWGITDTQYF.

The genes are TRBV6-2 or TRBV6-3 and TRBJ2-7; tentatively, D is TRBD2 (6 bases). Looked up from germline, CDR1 is MNHEY and CDR2 is SVGEGT. V was pared by 5 bases and J by 0 bases, with 17 bases between. The CDR3 runs to 16 residues. The CDR3 DNA is TGTGCCAGCAGTGACCAGGGCGGGGCGATCTCCTACGAGCAGTACTTC. It encodes CASSDQGGAISYEQYF.

This clonotype was picked up a small number of times. V gene TRBV3-1 combines with J gene TRBJ2-1; the match to TRBD2 covers 9 bases. Germline CDR1 LGHDT, CDR2 YNNKEL (reference sequence). J gave up 8 bases and V 0 bases, and 11 bases lay outside the gene matches. The CDR3 loop spans 17 amino acids. This CDR3 reads CASSQDCGRAGLDEQFF. Here the CDR3 DNA reads TGTGCCAGCAGCCAAGATTGCGGGAGGGCCGGGTTGGATGAGCAGTTCTTC.

V is TRBV12-3 or TRBV12-4 and J is TRBJ2-4, with D uncertain. The end of the DNA is better explained by TRBJ2-7, so the J call may be wrong. The CDR3 sequence is 14 residues long. CDR3 in amino acids: CASSWVGSRGEQYF. CDR3 sequence (DNA): TGTGCCAGCAGCTGGGTGGGTAGTCGAGGCGAGCAGTACTTC.

V is TRBV7-9 and J is TRBJ2-7, with D uncertain. The CDR3 has 14 amino acids. V lost 3 bases and J 0 bases, leaving 9 bases between the germline ends. Germline CDR1 SEHNR, CDR2 FQNEAQ (reference sequence). The DNA of the CDR3 is TGTGCCAGCAGCTTCGAGGACGACTCCTACGAGCAGTACTTC. Its translation is CASSFEDDSYEQYF.